This is a list of T cell receptor beta chains from one sample in a study of identifying expanded T cells in peripheral blood. Produced via immunoSEQ multiplex PCR; TCRdb's table is partial and in-frame only. The sample shows more than 45,000 clones, approximately 89% of them seen only once. Sequenced sample: blood. Receptor source: a person aged 18-70 years in good health. The CDR3 runs from the conserved cysteine through the conserved F or W. Each record gives: J gene, clone size, D gene, V gene, CDR3 protein, CDR3 DNA. D genes are given only for firm matches. Size is omitted from some rows. Given values are once, few, many or a class for expanded clones.

J gene: TRBJ2-1
clone size: -
D gene: TRBD2
V gene: TRBV2
CDR3 protein: CASSGGGGPYAEQFF
CDR3 DNA: TGTGCCAGCAGCGGCGGGGGGGGTCCTTATGCTGAGCAGTTCTTC

J gene: TRBJ1-2
clone size: -
D gene: -
V gene: TRBV6-6
CDR3 protein: CASSSAQRTGFGYTF
CDR3 DNA: TGTGCCAGCAGTTCGGCACAGCGAACCGGCTTTGGCTACACCTTC

J gene: TRBJ1-6
clone size: few
D gene: -
V gene: TRBV7-9
CDR3 protein: CASSFSTCAWTLHF
CDR3 DNA: TGTGCCAGCAGCTTTAGTACATGCGCTTGGACCCTCCACTTT

J gene: TRBJ2-5
clone size: -
D gene: -
V gene: TRBV5-4
CDR3 protein: CASSYIGGETQYF
CDR3 DNA: TGTGCCAGCAGCTATATTGGGGGAGAGACCCAGTACTTC

J gene: TRBJ2-2
clone size: medium-sized
D gene: TRBD1
V gene: TRBV15
CDR3 protein: CATSRGTGEHTGELFF
CDR3 DNA: TGTGCCACCAGCAGAGGGACAGGGGAGCACACCGGGGAGCTGTTTTTT

J gene: TRBJ1-2
clone size: -
D gene: -
V gene: TRBV5-1
CDR3 protein: CASSLDGDYGYTF
CDR3 DNA: TGCGCCAGCAGCTTGGACGGTGACTATGGCTACACCTTC

J gene: TRBJ2-2
clone size: -
D gene: -
V gene: TRBV27
CDR3 protein: CASSSPSGGPNGELFF
CDR3 DNA: TGTGCCAGCAGTTCCCCCTCCGGGGGGCCTAACGGGGAGCTGTTTTTT

J gene: TRBJ2-3
clone size: -
D gene: TRBD2
V gene: TRBV6-6
CDR3 protein: CASDGLAGADTQYF
CDR3 DNA: TGTGCCAGCGACGGACTAGCGGGAGCGGATACGCAGTATTTT

J gene: TRBJ1-3
clone size: -
D gene: -
V gene: TRBV18
CDR3 protein: CASSLPSGNTIYF
CDR3 DNA: TGTGCCAGCTCACTACCAAGTGGAAACACCATATATTTT

J gene: TRBJ1-1
clone size: -
D gene: -
V gene: TRBV2
CDR3 protein: CAIRSTGESRVSTEAFF
CDR3 DNA: TGTGCCATTCGTTCAACGGGCGAGTCGAGGGTTAGCACTGAAGCTTTCTTT

J gene: TRBJ1-5
clone size: -
D gene: -
V gene: TRBV6-5
CDR3 protein: CASGLEGSNQPQHF
CDR3 DNA: TGTGCCAGCGGGCTCGAGGGAAGCAATCAGCCCCAGCATTTT

J gene: TRBJ1-5
clone size: -
D gene: -
V gene: TRBV27
CDR3 protein: CASSQQGNQPQHF
CDR3 DNA: TGTGCCAGCTCCCAACAGGGTAACCAACCCCAGCATTTT

J gene: TRBJ1-5
clone size: -
D gene: TRBD1
V gene: TRBV7-8
CDR3 protein: CASRPGQGILGNQPQHF
CDR3 DNA: TGTGCCAGCAGGCCGGGACAGGGGATTCTTGGCAATCAGCCCCAGCATTTT

J gene: TRBJ1-5
clone size: few
D gene: -
V gene: TRBV5-4
CDR3 protein: CASSPGPDQPQHF
CDR3 DNA: TGTGCCAGCAGCCCAGGGCCGGATCAGCCCCAGCATTTT

J gene: TRBJ2-3
clone size: -
D gene: -
V gene: TRBV27
CDR3 protein: CASSLSVGEYF
CDR3 DNA: TGTGCCAGCAGTTTATCGGTTGGGGAGTATTTT

J gene: TRBJ2-2
clone size: -
D gene: TRBD1
V gene: TRBV2
CDR3 protein: CASGQGFSKAGELFF
CDR3 DNA: TGTGCCAGCGGACAGGGTTTTTCAAAGGCCGGGGAGCTGTTTTTT

J gene: TRBJ2-2
clone size: -
D gene: -
V gene: TRBV18
CDR3 protein: CASSPSPVNTGELFF
CDR3 DNA: TGTGCCAGCTCACCGTCCCCAGTGAACACCGGGGAGCTGTTTTTT

J gene: TRBJ1-2
clone size: -
D gene: TRBD1
V gene: TRBV19
CDR3 protein: CASSPQGENYGYTF
CDR3 DNA: TGTGCCAGTAGTCCACAGGGGGAGAACTATGGCTACACCTTC

J gene: TRBJ1-5
clone size: -
D gene: -
V gene: TRBV30
CDR3 protein: CAWSSGGSFNQPQHF
CDR3 DNA: TGTGCCTGGAGTAGTGGGGGTTCCTTCAATCAGCCCCAGCATTTT

J gene: TRBJ1-1
clone size: -
D gene: -
V gene: TRBV30
CDR3 protein: CAWSGVAGFTEAFF
CDR3 DNA: TGTGCCTGGAGTGGGGTAGCAGGGTTCACTGAAGCTTTCTTT

J gene: TRBJ1-2
clone size: medium-sized
D gene: TRBD1
V gene: TRBV6-1
CDR3 protein: CASWGQNLYGYTF
CDR3 DNA: TGTGCCAGCTGGGGACAGAACCTCTATGGCTACACCTTC

J gene: TRBJ1-2
clone size: -
D gene: -
V gene: TRBV28
CDR3 protein: CASSLGGYYGYTF
CDR3 DNA: TGTGCCAGCAGTTTAGGAGGGTACTATGGCTACACCTTC

J gene: TRBJ1-2
clone size: -
D gene: TRBD1
V gene: TRBV5-1
CDR3 protein: CASSFTGTGGSGYTF
CDR3 DNA: TGCGCCAGCAGCTTTACCGGGACAGGGGGCAGTGGCTACACCTTC

J gene: TRBJ1-2
clone size: -
D gene: TRBD1
V gene: TRBV27
CDR3 protein: CASSLSYPRRDRGSMGYGYTF
CDR3 DNA: TGTGCCAGCAGTTTATCGTATCCACGCCGGGACAGGGGCTCCATGGGGTATGGCTACACCTTC

J gene: TRBJ2-6
clone size: -
D gene: TRBD2
V gene: TRBV7-6
CDR3 protein: CASSLLAGGISGANVLTF
CDR3 DNA: TGTGCCAGCAGCTTACTAGCGGGGGGGATCTCTGGGGCCAACGTCCTGACTTTC

J gene: TRBJ1-1
clone size: -
D gene: -
V gene: TRBV5-1
CDR3 protein: CASSFNGGPVTEAFF
CDR3 DNA: TGCGCCAGCAGTTTCAACGGGGGGCCGGTAACTGAAGCTTTCTTT

J gene: TRBJ2-7
clone size: -
D gene: TRBD1
V gene: TRBV6-1
CDR3 protein: CAGGQGFATYEQYF
CDR3 DNA: TGTGCCGGAGGACAGGGCTTCGCTACCTACGAGCAGTACTTC

J gene: TRBJ2-2
clone size: once
D gene: -
V gene: TRBV18
CDR3 protein: CASSPYSVSNTGELFF
CDR3 DNA: TGTGCCAGCTCACCCTACTCGGTCAGTAACACCGGGGAGCTGTTTTTT

J gene: TRBJ1-1
clone size: -
D gene: -
V gene: TRBV6-1
CDR3 protein: CASLLQGGAEAFF
CDR3 DNA: TGTGCCAGCCTCCTACAGGGAGGAGCTGAAGCTTTCTTT

J gene: TRBJ2-1
clone size: -
D gene: -
V gene: TRBV21-1
CDR3 protein: CASSKSGTGNNHNEQFF
CDR3 DNA: TGTGCCAGCAGCAAATCCGGGACAGGCAATAATCACAATGAGCAGTTCTTC

J gene: TRBJ2-1
clone size: -
D gene: -
V gene: TRBV7-9
CDR3 protein: CASSRDGRDEQFF
CDR3 DNA: TGTGCCAGCAGCCGCGATGGTCGGGATGAGCAGTTCTTC

J gene: TRBJ2-1
clone size: -
D gene: -
V gene: TRBV5-4
CDR3 protein: CASSRAHGEQFF
CDR3 DNA: TGTGCCAGCAGCAGGGCCCACGGTGAGCAGTTCTTC

J gene: TRBJ2-3
clone size: -
D gene: TRBD2
V gene: TRBV10-3
CDR3 protein: CAISDRAGGTDTQYF
CDR3 DNA: TGTGCCATCAGTGATAGGGCGGGGGGCACAGATACGCAGTATTTT

J gene: TRBJ1-1
clone size: once
D gene: -
V gene: TRBV10-3
CDR3 protein: CATSFRETGNTEAFF
CDR3 DNA: TGTGCCACCAGTTTCAGGGAGACTGGGAACACTGAAGCTTTCTTT

J gene: TRBJ2-1
clone size: -
D gene: TRBD1
V gene: TRBV29-1
CDR3 protein: CSVLQGIEQFF
CDR3 DNA: TGCAGCGTACTACAGGGGATTGAGCAGTTCTTC

J gene: TRBJ2-7
clone size: -
D gene: -
V gene: TRBV11-2
CDR3 protein: CASSLGGNSYEQYF
CDR3 DNA: TGTGCCAGCAGCTTAGGTGGGAACTCCTACGAGCAGTACTTC

J gene: TRBJ2-7
clone size: -
D gene: -
V gene: TRBV7-2
CDR3 protein: CASSPSAVGGYEQYF
CDR3 DNA: TGTGCCAGCAGCCCATCAGCGGTTGGAGGCTACGAGCAGTACTTC

J gene: TRBJ2-7
clone size: once
D gene: -
V gene: TRBV7-2
CDR3 protein: CASSLTATYEQYF
CDR3 DNA: TGTGCCAGCAGCTTAACGGCCACCTACGAGCAGTACTTC

J gene: TRBJ1-2
clone size: -
D gene: -
V gene: TRBV28
CDR3 protein: CASSLLLGYGNGYTF
CDR3 DNA: TGTGCCAGCAGTTTATTACTCGGGTACGGAAATGGCTACACCTTC

J gene: TRBJ2-5
clone size: -
D gene: -
V gene: TRBV29-1
CDR3 protein: CSVGRSQETQYF
CDR3 DNA: TGCAGCGTTGGCCGCTCTCAAGAGACCCAGTACTTC

J gene: TRBJ1-5
clone size: -
D gene: TRBD1
V gene: TRBV2
CDR3 protein: CASSEWTGSNQPQHF
CDR3 DNA: TGCGCCAGCAGTGAATGGACAGGATCCAATCAGCCCCAGCATTTT

J gene: TRBJ1-3
clone size: -
D gene: TRBD1
V gene: TRBV6-1
CDR3 protein: CASRDRGIENTIYF
CDR3 DNA: TGTGCCAGCAGGGACAGGGGGATTGAAAACACCATATATTTT

J gene: TRBJ2-4
clone size: -
D gene: -
V gene: TRBV6-4
CDR3 protein: CASSDSKAGNAYF
CDR3 DNA: TGTGCCAGCAGTGACTCGAAGGCAGGGAATGCGTACTTC

J gene: TRBJ2-1
clone size: -
D gene: -
V gene: TRBV7-2
CDR3 protein: CASSRSASLYNEQFF
CDR3 DNA: TGTGCCAGCAGCCGTAGCGCGTCCTTGTACAATGAGCAGTTCTTC

J gene: TRBJ2-3
clone size: -
D gene: -
V gene: TRBV5-1
CDR3 protein: CASSLGWGSPGTDTQYF
CDR3 DNA: TGCGCCAGCAGCTTGGGGTGGGGGAGTCCGGGCACAGATACGCAGTATTTT

J gene: TRBJ2-1
clone size: -
D gene: TRBD2
V gene: TRBV30
CDR3 protein: CAWSEGSGHNEQFF
CDR3 DNA: TGTGCCTGGAGCGAAGGTAGCGGGCACAATGAGCAGTTCTTC

J gene: TRBJ1-2
clone size: -
D gene: TRBD1
V gene: TRBV6-5
CDR3 protein: CASSRDRANYGYTF
CDR3 DNA: TGTGCCAGCAGCAGGGACAGGGCCAACTATGGCTACACCTTC

J gene: TRBJ1-2
clone size: -
D gene: -
V gene: TRBV4-1
CDR3 protein: CASSQAIGTVYGYTF
CDR3 DNA: TGCGCCAGCAGCCAAGCGATCGGGACCGTCTATGGCTACACCTTC

J gene: TRBJ2-1
clone size: -
D gene: -
V gene: TRBV7-2
CDR3 protein: CASSSSRNQFF
CDR3 DNA: TGTGCCAGCAGCTCCTCCCGTAACCAGTTCTTC

J gene: TRBJ1-3
clone size: -
D gene: -
V gene: TRBV6-1
CDR3 protein: CASRYTGNTIYF
CDR3 DNA: TGTGCCAGCAGATATACTGGAAACACCATATATTTT

J gene: TRBJ1-2
clone size: -
D gene: -
V gene: TRBV9
CDR3 protein: CASSVTTAYGYTF
CDR3 DNA: TGTGCCAGCAGCGTTACGACAGCCTATGGCTACACCTTC

J gene: TRBJ1-2
clone size: -
D gene: -
V gene: TRBV6-6
CDR3 protein: CASSEGYGYTF
CDR3 DNA: TGTGCCAGCAGTGAGGGGTATGGCTACACCTTC